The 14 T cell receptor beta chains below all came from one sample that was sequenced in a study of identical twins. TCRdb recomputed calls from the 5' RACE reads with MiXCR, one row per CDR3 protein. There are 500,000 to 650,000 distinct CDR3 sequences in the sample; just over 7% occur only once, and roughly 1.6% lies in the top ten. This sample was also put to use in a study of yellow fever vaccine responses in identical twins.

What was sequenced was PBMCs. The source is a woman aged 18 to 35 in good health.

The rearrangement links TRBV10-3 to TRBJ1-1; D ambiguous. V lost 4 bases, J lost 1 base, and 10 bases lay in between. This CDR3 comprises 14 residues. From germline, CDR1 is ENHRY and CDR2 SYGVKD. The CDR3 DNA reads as TGTGCCATCAGTGTAGCAGAAGAGAACACTGAAGCTTTCTTT. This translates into CAISVAEENTEAFF.

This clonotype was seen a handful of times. The CDR3 reads CASRRSMSTEAFF. The CDR3 nucleotides read TGTGCCAGCAGGCGGTCGATGAGCACTGAAGCTTTCTTT. V is TRBV6-1 and J is TRBJ1-1; D gene uncertain. The germline CDR1 and CDR2 sequences are MNHNS and SASEGT. V lost 6 bases and J lost 4, with 12 bases in between. The CDR3 consists of 13 residues.

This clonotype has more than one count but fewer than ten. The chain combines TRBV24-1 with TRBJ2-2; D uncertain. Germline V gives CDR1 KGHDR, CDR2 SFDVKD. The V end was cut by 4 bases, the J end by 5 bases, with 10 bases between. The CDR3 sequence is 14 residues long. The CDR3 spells CATSDPQYTGELFF. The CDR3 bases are TGTGCCACCAGTGACCCTCAATATACCGGGGAGCTGTTTTTT.

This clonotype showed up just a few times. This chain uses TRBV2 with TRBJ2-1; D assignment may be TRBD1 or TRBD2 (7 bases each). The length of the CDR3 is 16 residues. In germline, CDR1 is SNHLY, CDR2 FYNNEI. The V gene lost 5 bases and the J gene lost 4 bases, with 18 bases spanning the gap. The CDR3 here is CASSKRQGGGYNEQFF. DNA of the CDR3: TGTGCCAGCAGTAAAAGGCAGGGGGGGGGGTACAATGAGCAGTTCTTC.

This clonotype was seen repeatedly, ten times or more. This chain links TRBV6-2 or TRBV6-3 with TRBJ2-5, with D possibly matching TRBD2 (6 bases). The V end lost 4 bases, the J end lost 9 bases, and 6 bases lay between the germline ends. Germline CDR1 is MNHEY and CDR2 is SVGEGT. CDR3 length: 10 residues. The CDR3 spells CASSSGAQYF. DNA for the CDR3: TGTGCCAGCAGTTCGGGGGCCCAGTACTTC.

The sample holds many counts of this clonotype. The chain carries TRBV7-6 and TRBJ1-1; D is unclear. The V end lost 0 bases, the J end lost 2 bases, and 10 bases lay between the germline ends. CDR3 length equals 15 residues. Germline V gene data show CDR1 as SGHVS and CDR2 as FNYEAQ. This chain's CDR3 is CASSLALDTNTEAFF. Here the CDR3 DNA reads TGTGCCAGCAGCTTAGCGCTGGATACTAACACTGAAGCTTTCTTT.

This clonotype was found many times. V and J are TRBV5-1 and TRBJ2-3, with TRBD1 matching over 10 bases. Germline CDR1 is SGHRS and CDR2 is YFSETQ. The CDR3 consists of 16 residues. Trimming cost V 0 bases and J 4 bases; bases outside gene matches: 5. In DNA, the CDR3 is TGCGCCAGCAGCTTGGCGGACAGGGGGATTGCAGATACGCAGTATTTT. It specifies CASSLADRGIADTQYF.

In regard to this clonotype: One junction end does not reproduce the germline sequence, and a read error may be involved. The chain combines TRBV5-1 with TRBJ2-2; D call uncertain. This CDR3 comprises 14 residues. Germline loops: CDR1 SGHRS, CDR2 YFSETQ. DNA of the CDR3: TGCGCCAGCAGCAAAGGAACGAACTCCGGGGAGCTGTTTTTT. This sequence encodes CASSKGTNSGELFF. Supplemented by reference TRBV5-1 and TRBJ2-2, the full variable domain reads KAGVTQTPRYLIKTRGQQVTLSCSPISGHRSVSWYQQTPGQGLQFLFEYFSETQRNKGNFPGRFSGRQFSNSRSEMNVSTLELGDSALYLCASSKGTNSGELFFGEGSRLTVL.

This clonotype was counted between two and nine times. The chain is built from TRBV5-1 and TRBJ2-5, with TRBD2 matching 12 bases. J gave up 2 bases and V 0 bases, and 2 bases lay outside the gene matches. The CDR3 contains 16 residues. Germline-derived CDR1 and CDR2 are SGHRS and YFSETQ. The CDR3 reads CASSLASGRGQETQYF. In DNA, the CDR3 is TGCGCCAGCAGCTTGGCTAGCGGGAGGGGGCAAGAGACCCAGTACTTC.

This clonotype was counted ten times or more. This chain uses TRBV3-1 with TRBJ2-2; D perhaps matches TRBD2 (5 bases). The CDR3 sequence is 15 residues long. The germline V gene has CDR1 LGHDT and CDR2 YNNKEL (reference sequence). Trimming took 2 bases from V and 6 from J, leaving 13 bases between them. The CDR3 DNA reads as TGTGCCAGCAGCCAAACCGGGGTAGGAGCCGGGGAGCTGTTTTTT. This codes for CASSQTGVGAGELFF.

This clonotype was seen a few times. The CDR3 bases are TGTGCCAGCAAGGCTAGCGGAGACTCAGATACGCAGTATTTT. Translated, it gives CASKASGDSDTQYF. The J gene is TRBJ2-3, the V gene TRBV2, with 7 bases aligning to TRBD2. The CDR3 loop spans 14 amino acids. Germline CDR1 reads SNHLY; CDR2 reads FYNNEI. V gave up 7 bases and J gave up 4 bases; unmatched junction bases: 8.

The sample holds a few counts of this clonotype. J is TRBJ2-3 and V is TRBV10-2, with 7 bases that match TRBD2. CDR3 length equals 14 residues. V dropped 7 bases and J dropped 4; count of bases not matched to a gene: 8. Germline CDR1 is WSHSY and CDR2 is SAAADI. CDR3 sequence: CASTPLALPDTQYF. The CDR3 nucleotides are TGCGCCAGCACCCCACTAGCGTTACCAGATACGCAGTATTTT.

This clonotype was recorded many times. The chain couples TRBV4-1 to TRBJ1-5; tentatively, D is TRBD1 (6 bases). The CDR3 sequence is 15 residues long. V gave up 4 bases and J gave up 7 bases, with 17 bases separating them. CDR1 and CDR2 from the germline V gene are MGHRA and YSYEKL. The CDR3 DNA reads TGCGCCAGCAGCCGGGACGCCCAGGGGCGGCAGCCCCAGCATTTT. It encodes CASSRDAQGRQPQHF.

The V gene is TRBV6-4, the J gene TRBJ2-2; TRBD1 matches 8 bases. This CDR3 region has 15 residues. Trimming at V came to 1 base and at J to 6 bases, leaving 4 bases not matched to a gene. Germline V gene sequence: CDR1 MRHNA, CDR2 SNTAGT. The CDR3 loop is CASSDWPGGSGELFF. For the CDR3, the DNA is TGTGCCAGCAGTGACTGGCCAGGGGGCTCCGGGGAGCTGTTTTTT.